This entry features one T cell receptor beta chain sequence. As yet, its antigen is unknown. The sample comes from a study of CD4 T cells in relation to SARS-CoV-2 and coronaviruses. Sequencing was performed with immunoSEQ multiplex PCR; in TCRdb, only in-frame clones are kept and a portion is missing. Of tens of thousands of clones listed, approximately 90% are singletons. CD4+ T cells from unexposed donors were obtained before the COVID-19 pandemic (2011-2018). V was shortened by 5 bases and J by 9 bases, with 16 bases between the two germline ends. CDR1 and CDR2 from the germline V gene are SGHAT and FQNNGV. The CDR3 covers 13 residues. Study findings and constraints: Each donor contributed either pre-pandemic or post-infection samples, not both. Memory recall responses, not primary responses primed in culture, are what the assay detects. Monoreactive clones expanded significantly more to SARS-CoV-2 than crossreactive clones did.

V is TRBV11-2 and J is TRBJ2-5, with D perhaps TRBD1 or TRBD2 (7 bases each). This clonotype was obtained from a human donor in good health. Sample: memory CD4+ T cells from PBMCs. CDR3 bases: TGTGCCAGCAGCGCAGGGGGAGGGAGGTCCCAGTACTTC. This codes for CASSAGGGRSQYF.